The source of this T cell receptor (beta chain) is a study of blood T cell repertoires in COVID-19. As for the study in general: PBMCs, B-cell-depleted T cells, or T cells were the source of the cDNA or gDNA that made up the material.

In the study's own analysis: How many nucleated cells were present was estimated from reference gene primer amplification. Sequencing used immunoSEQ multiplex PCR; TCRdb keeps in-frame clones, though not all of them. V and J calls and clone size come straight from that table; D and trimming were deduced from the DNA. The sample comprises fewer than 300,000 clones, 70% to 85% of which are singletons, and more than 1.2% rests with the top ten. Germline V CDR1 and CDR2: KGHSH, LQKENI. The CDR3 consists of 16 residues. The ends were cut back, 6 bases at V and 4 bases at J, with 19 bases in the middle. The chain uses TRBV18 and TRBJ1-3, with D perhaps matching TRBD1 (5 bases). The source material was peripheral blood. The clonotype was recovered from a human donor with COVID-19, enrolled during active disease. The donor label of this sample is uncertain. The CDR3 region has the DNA TGTGCCAGCTCGGTGGTGACAGCCGTGGGGGGAAACACCATATATTTT. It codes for CASSVVTAVGGNTIYF.